This T cell receptor beta chain comes out of a study of blood T cells in healthy people across ages. Study in general: About one barcoded beta molecule per two T cells was captured by template switching.

Next came a second PCR, run for roughly 6 to 11 cycles, which used a sample-barcoded 5' primer along with a J-beta primer mix. In TCRdb, the 5' RACE reads were re-called with MiXCR into one record per CDR3 protein. The table includes about 780,000 distinct CDR3 sequences, 35% to 60% detected once. Sample: blood. The receptor comes from an elderly man in good health.

The CDR3: CASSPTGSPRREGEQYF. CDR3 DNA sequence: TGTGCCAGCAGTCCGACAGGGTCTCCCCGCCGGGAAGGCGAGCAGTACTTC. The chain has TRBV6-1 and TRBJ2-7, with TRBD1 matching 7 bases. The trim removed 5 bases at V and 6 bases at J, leaving 19 bases unmatched. CDR1 is MNHNS, CDR2 SASEGT, per germline. This CDR3 is built from 17 residues.